This T cell receptor (beta chain) was identified during a study of T-cell reconstitution after alpha-beta-depleted transplantation in children. This clonotype was detected a few times. Construction of the TCRbeta library involved unique molecular identifiers. TCRdb redid the calling of the PCR reads with MiXCR, one entry per CDR3 protein. This sample carries fewer than 750,000 distinct CDR3 sequences, approximately 22% of them seen once, and the ten largest clones take approximately 14%. The material was PBMCs, mostly from graft donor cells, obtained 360 days after TCRalphabeta/CD19-depleted stem cell transplant. This TCR derives from a boy under two years old who had a stem cell transplant for acute myeloid leukemia, so the T cells may come from the graft donor.

CDR3 protein: CASSLLTFGQPQHF. The CDR3 DNA reads TGCGCCAGCAGCCTTTTGACTTTCGGCCAGCCCCAGCATTTT. The J gene is TRBJ1-5, the V gene TRBV4-3; D unclear. This CDR3 spans 14 amino acids. V lost 4 bases and J 7 bases, leaving 14 bases between the germline ends. Germline loops: CDR1 LGHNA, CDR2 YSLEER.